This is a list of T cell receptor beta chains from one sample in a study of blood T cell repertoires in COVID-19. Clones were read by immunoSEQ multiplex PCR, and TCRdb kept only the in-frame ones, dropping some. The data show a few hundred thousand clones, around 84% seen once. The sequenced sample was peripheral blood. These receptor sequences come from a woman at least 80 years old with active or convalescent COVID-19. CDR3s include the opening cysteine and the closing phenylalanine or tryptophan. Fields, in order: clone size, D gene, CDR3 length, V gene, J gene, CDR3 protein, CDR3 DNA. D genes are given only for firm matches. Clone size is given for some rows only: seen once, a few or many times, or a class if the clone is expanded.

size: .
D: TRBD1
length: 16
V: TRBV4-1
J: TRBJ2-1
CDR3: CASSQDWQGAYNEQFF
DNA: TGCGCCAGCAGCCAAGATTGGCAGGGGGCTTACAATGAGCAGTTCTTC

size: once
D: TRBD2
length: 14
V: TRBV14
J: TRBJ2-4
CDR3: CASSQLAGGINQYF
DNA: TGTGCCAGCAGCCAACTAGCGGGGGGGATAAATCAGTACTTC

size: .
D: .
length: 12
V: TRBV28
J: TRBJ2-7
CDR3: CASSLYESGQYF
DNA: TGTGCCAGCAGTTTATACGAGTCTGGGCAGTACTTC

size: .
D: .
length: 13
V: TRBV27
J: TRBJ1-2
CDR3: CASSFRANYGYTF
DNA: TGTGCCAGCAGTTTCCGAGCTAACTATGGCTACACCTTC

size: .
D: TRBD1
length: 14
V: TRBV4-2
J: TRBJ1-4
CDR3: CASSQGQLNEKLFF
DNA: TGTGCCAGCAGCCAGGGACAGCTTAATGAAAAACTGTTTTTT

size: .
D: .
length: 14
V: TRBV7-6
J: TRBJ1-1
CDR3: CASSSWGENTEAFF
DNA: TGTGCCAGCAGCTCTTGGGGGGAGAACACTGAAGCTTTCTTT

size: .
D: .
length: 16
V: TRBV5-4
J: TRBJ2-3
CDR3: CASSLRTRASTDTQYF
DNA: TGTGCCAGCAGCCTCAGGACTCGTGCTAGCACAGATACGCAGTATTTT

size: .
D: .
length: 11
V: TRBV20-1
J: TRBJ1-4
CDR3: CSARDQAGVVF
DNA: TGCAGTGCTAGAGATCAGGCAGGGGTGGTTTTT

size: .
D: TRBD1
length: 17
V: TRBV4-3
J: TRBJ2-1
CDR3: CASSQTPYGQGFDEQFF
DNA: TGCGCCAGCAGCCAAACCCCATACGGACAGGGCTTCGATGAGCAGTTCTTC

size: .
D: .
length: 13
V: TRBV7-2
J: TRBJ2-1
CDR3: CASSPDSHNEQFF
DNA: TGTGCCAGCAGCCCCGACTCTCACAATGAGCAGTTCTTC

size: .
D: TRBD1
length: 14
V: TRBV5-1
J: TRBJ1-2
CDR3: CASSAGTGSFGYTF
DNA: TGCGCCAGCAGCGCCGGGACAGGGTCTTTTGGCTACACCTTC

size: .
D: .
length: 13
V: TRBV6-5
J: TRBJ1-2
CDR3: CASSKGQSYGYTF
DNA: TGTGCCAGCAGTAAGGGACAAAGCTATGGCTACACCTTC

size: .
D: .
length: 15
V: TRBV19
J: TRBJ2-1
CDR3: CASSRVGSSYNEQFF
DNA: TGTGCCAGTAGTAGGGTCGGGAGCTCCTACAATGAGCAGTTCTTC

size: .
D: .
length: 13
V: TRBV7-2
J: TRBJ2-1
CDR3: CASSSGSYNEQFF
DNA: TGTGCCAGCAGCTCAGGCTCCTACAATGAGCAGTTCTTC

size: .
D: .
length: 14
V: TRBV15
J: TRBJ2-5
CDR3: CATSPRLEGETQYF
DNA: TGTGCCACCAGCCCCCGGTTGGAGGGGGAGACCCAGTACTTC

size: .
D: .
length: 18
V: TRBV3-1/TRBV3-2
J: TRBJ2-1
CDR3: CASSQDRRGGVGYNEQFF
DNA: TGTGCCAGCAGCCAAGATCGGAGGGGGGGAGTGGGTTACAATGAGCAGTTCTTC

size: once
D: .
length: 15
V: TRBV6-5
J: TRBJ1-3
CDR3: CASRPGGRSGNTIYF
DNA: TGTGCCAGTCGACCGGGAGGCCGGTCTGGAAACACCATATATTTT

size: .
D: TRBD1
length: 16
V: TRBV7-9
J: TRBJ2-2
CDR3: CASTFTGDSLTGELFF
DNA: TGTGCCAGCACCTTTACAGGGGACAGCCTTACCGGGGAGCTGTTTTTT

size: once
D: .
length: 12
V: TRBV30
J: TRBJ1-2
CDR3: CAWRGDRIGYTF
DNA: TGTGCCTGGAGGGGAGATAGAATCGGCTACACCTTC

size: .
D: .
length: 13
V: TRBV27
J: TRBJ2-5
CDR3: CASRHGGEETQYF
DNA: TGTGCCAGCAGGCACGGGGGAGAAGAGACCCAGTACTTC

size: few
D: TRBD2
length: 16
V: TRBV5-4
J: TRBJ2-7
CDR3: CASSPPGLDLIHEQYF
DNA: TGTGCCAGCAGCCCTCCAGGACTAGACCTGATCCACGAGCAGTACTTC